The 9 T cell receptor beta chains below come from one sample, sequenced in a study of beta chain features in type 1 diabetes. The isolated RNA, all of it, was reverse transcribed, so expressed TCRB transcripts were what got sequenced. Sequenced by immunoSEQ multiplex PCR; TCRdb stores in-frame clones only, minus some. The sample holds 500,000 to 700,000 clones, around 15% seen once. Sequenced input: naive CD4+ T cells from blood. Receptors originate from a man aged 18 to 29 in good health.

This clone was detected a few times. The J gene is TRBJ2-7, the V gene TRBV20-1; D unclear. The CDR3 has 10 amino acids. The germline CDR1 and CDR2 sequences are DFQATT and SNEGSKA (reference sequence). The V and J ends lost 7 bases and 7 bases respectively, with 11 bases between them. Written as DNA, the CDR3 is TGCAGTGTCGCCTCCCTGGAGCAGTACTTC. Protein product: CSVASLEQYF.

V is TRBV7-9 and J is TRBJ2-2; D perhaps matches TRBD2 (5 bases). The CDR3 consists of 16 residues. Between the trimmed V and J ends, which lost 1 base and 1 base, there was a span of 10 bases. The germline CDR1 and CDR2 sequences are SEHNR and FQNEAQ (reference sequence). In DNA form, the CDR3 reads TGTGCCAGCAGCTTAGTAGCCGGGGTGAACACCGGGGAGCTGTTTTTT. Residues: CASSLVAGVNTGELFF. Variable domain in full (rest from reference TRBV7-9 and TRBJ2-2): DTGVSQNPRHKITKRGQNVTFRCDPISEHNRLYWYRQTLGQGPEFLTYFQNEAQLEKSRLLSDRFSAERPKGSFSTLEIQRTEQGDSAMYLCASSLVAGVNTGELFFGEGSRLTVL.

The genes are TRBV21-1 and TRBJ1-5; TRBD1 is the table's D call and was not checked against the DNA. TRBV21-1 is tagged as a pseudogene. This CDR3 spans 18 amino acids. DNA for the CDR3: TGTGCCAGCAGCACCCGATACAAACAGGGGCCTAGCAATCAGCCCCAGCATTTT. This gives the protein CASSTRYKQGPSNQPQHF.

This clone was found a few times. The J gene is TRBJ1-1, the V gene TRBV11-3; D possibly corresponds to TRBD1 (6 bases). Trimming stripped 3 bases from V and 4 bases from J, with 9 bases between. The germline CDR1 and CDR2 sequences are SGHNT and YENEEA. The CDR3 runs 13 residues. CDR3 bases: TGTGCCAGCAGCTTTACAGGGATCACTGAAGCTTTCTTT. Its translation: CASSFTGITEAFF.

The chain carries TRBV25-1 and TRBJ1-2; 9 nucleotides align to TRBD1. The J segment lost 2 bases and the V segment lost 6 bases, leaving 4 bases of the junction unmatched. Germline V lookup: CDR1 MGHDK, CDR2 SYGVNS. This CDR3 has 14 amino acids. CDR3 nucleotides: TGTGCCAGCAGAAGGACAGGGGCGAACTATGGCTACACCTTC. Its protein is CASRRTGANYGYTF.

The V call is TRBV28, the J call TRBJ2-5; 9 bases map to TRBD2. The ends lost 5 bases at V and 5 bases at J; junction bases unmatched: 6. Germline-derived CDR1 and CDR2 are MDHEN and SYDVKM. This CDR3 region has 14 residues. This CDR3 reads CASSSSGRRETQYF. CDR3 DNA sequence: TGTGCCAGCAGTAGTAGCGGGAGAAGGGAGACCCAGTACTTC.

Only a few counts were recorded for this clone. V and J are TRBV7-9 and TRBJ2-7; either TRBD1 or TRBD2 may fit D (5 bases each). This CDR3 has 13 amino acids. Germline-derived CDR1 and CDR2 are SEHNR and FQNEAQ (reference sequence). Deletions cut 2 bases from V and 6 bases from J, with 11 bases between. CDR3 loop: CASSLSGGSEQYF. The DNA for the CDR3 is TGTGCCAGCAGCTTAAGTGGGGGTAGCGAGCAGTACTTC.

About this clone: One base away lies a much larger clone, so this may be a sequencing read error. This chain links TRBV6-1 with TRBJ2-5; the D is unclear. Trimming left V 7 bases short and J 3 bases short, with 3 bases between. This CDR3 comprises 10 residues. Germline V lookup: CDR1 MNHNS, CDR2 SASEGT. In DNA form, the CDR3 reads TGTGCCAGCAAGGAAGAGACCCAGTACTTC. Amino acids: CASKEETQYF.

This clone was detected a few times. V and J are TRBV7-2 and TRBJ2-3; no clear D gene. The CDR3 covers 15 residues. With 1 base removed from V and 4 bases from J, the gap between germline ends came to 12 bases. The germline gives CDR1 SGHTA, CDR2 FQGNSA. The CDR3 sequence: CASSLGLSRSDTQYF. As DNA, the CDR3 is TGTGCCAGCAGCTTAGGCCTCAGTAGGTCAGATACGCAGTATTTT.